This note documents a single T cell receptor (beta chain) sequence. The sample is drawn from a study of blood T cell repertoires in COVID-19. Per germline, CDR1 SGHRS and CDR2 YFSETQ. CDR3 length: 14 amino acids. V trimming: 4 bases; J trimming: 5 bases; junction bases outside the gene matches: 6. The method was immunoSEQ multiplex PCR; TCRdb's version includes in-frame clones alone and lacks a portion of them. Of approximately 220,000 clones listed, around 90% are singletons. This study enrolled people aged about 18 to 100 from roughly 22 US geographic areas. Donors of Cohort 3 who recovered were those that had two negative PCRs, clearance, or symptom resolution.

V gene TRBV5-1 combines with J gene TRBJ2-7; 10 bases are a match to TRBD1. Material: PBMCs or T cells enriched from blood (not recorded which). The origin of this receptor is a woman in her 30s who had recovered from COVID-19. The CDR3 region is CASSSRDRGHEQYF. In nucleotides, the CDR3 is TGCGCCAGCAGCAGCCGGGACAGGGGACACGAGCAGTACTTC.